The clone carrying this T cell receptor (beta chain) was picked up one time. Authors' processing steps: Researchers report that nucleated cell counts were estimated from reference gene primer amplification. The table came from immunoSEQ multiplex PCR; TCRdb's copy has only in-frame clones and leaves some out. V and J calls plus clone size are reproduced from that table; the DNA served to infer D and trimming. The sample has over 300,000 clones; about 83% are singletons. Germline assignment: CDR1 SGHNT and CDR2 YYREEE (reference sequence). Trimming took 4 bases from V and 6 from J; bases not matched to a gene: 4. The CDR3 is made up of 13 amino acids. The data stem from a study of blood T cell repertoires in COVID-19.

Sequenced: peripheral blood. The chain employs TRBV5-4 and TRBJ1-1; TRBD1 matches 9 bases. The TCR was taken from a woman aged 45-60 years with acute or convalescent COVID-19. The CDR3 sequence: CASSTTGGAEAFF. CDR3 in DNA: TGTGCCAGCAGCACCACAGGGGGCGCTGAAGCTTTCTTT.